These 31 T cell receptor beta chains originate from one sample sequenced in a study of shared clonotypes between healthy human individuals. Sequenced by immunoSEQ multiplex PCR; TCRdb stores in-frame clones only, minus some. The sample holds 95,000 to 120,000 clones, around 71% seen once. The material sequenced was memory CD8+ T cells sorted from blood. Stated subset: CD45RO+ cells pooled with CCR7-negative TemRA cells. These receptors all come from a woman aged 25-40 years in good health.

In this sample, this clone turned up a few times. The chain employs TRBV4-2 and TRBJ2-5; 11 bases match TRBD2. This CDR3 is 16 amino acids long. J lost 11 bases, V lost 1 base, and 12 bases had no gene match. Germline V gene lookup returns CDR1 LGHNA and CDR2 YNFKEQ. As DNA, the CDR3 is TGTGCCAGCAGCCAAGTTACCGGGACTAGCGGCGGTGAGCAGTACTTC. Translation gives CASSQVTGTSGGEQYF.

V and J are TRBV19 and TRBJ1-1, with D uncertain. In germline, CDR1 is LNHDA, CDR2 SQIVND (reference sequence). CDR3 length: 14 amino acids. V was cut by 3 bases and J by 0 bases, with 8 bases left in between. The CDR3: CASSIRKMNTEAFF. CDR3 in DNA: TGTGCCAGTAGTATTCGGAAAATGAACACTGAAGCTTTCTTT.

This clone was counted ten times or more. The chain recombines TRBV6-4 with TRBJ2-3; 7 nucleotides match TRBD2. The CDR3 consists of 16 residues. Germline CDR1 is MRHNA and CDR2 is SNTAGT. The trim removed 2 bases at V and 2 bases at J, leaving 7 bases unmatched. This chain's CDR3 is CASSDASSGPTDTQYF. For the CDR3, the DNA is TGTGCCAGCAGTGACGCCTCTAGCGGACCCACAGATACGCAGTATTTT.

The V call is TRBV6-5, the J call TRBJ2-5; TRBD1 agrees at 9 bases. CDR3 length: 12 residues. V shed 10 bases and J 2 bases; nucleotides not matched to a gene: 2. From germline, CDR1 is MNHEY and CDR2 SVGAGI. CDR3 sequence: CATTGGQETQYF. In nucleotides, the CDR3 is TGTGCCACGACAGGGGGTCAAGAGACCCAGTACTTC.

The chain joins TRBV29-1 to TRBJ1-2; 8 nucleotides line up with TRBD1. CDR3 length: 14 residues. V gave up 5 bases and J gave up 4 bases; unmatched junction bases: 9. The germline V gene has CDR1 SQVTM and CDR2 ANQGSEA. CDR3 region: CSVSSDRGGYGYTF. For the CDR3, the DNA is TGCAGCGTTTCGAGTGACAGGGGTGGCTATGGCTACACCTTC. Together with reference TRBV29-1 and TRBJ1-2, the CDR3 gives the full variable domain: SAVISQKPSRDICQRGTSLTIQCQVDSQVTMMFWYRQQPGQSLTLIATANQGSEATYESGFVIDKFPISRPNLTFSTLTVSNMSPEDSSIYLCSVSSDRGGYGYTFGSGTRLTVV.

The CDR3 DNA is TGTGCCAGCAGAAGACCCCGGGGGGGTAAAAACATTCAGTACTTC. This gives the protein CASRRPRGGKNIQYF. The V gene is TRBV28, the J gene TRBJ2-4; the match to TRBD2 covers 8 bases. Germline-derived CDR1 and CDR2 are MDHEN and SYDVKM. V trimming: 6 bases; J trimming: 4 bases; junction bases outside the gene matches: 8. The CDR3 totals 15 residues.

Only a few counts were recorded for this clone. V is TRBV6-4 and J is TRBJ2-1; D is undetermined. This CDR3 spans 16 amino acids. Between the trimmed V and J ends, which lost 2 bases and 0 bases, there was a span of 11 bases. Germline V CDR1 and CDR2: MRHNA, SNTAGT. The CDR3 nucleotides are TGTGCCAGCAGTGACACTGGGGAAAACTCCTACAATGAGCAGTTCTTC. It translates to CASSDTGENSYNEQFF.

The chain combines TRBV25-1 with TRBJ2-4, with a tentative D call TRBD1 (6 bases). This CDR3 region has 18 residues. CDR1 and CDR2 from the germline V gene are MGHDK and SYGVNS. V shed 6 bases and J shed 0 bases, with 21 bases lying between them. CDR3 loop: CASSAEGETGRAKNIQYF. The CDR3 nucleotides are TGTGCCAGCAGCGCAGAAGGGGAAACAGGGAGAGCCAAAAACATTCAGTACTTC.

This clone was seen once. This chain connects TRBV7-2 to TRBJ2-5; TRBD2 matches 15 bases. The length of the CDR3 is 17 residues. Germline CDR1 SGHTA, CDR2 FQGNSA. The V segment lost 2 bases and the J segment 3 bases; nucleotides outside the gene matches: 4. The CDR3 DNA follows: TGTGCCAGCAGCTTAAGGACTAGCGGGAGGGGAGAAGAGACCCAGTACTTC. Protein sequence: CASSLRTSGRGEETQYF.

CDR3 region: CASSNPSGTETYNEQFF. CDR3 DNA sequence: TGTGCCAGCAGCAACCCCTCCGGGACGGAGACCTACAATGAGCAGTTCTTC. The rearrangement joins TRBV7-9 to TRBJ2-1; the D gene could be TRBD1 or TRBD2 (5 bases each). In germline, CDR1 is SEHNR, CDR2 FQNEAQ (reference sequence). Trimming took 5 bases from V and 2 from J, leaving 19 bases between them. The length of the CDR3 is 17 residues.

The sample holds many counts of this clone. This chain joins TRBV11-2 and TRBJ2-7; D is possibly TRBD2 (6 bases). Germline V gene lookup returns CDR1 SGHAT and CDR2 FQNNGV. V lost 1 base and J 2 bases, leaving 9 bases between the germline ends. The CDR3 is 14 amino acids. As DNA, the CDR3 is TGTGCCAGCAGCTTAGGCGGGGCCACCTACGAGCAGTACTTC. As protein: CASSLGGATYEQYF.

J is TRBJ1-3 and V is TRBV9; D unresolved. Germline values: CDR1 SGDLS, CDR2 YYNGEE. V lost 3 bases and J 0 bases, leaving 7 bases between the germline ends. The CDR3 extends over 14 amino acids. The CDR3 here is CASSAGDSGNTIYF. As DNA, the CDR3 is TGTGCCAGCAGCGCTGGGGACTCTGGAAACACCATATATTTT.

V is TRBV27 and J is TRBJ2-3; a weak D match, TRBD2 (5 bases). CDR3 length equals 13 residues. Per germline, CDR1 MNHEY and CDR2 SMNVEV (reference sequence). V was pared by 10 bases and J by 2 bases, with 13 bases between. This chain's CDR3 is CATTRSATDTQYF. The CDR3 DNA follows: TGTGCCACAACTAGGAGTGCCACAGATACGCAGTATTTT.

The V gene is TRBV10-3, the J gene TRBJ2-7; D is possibly TRBD2 (5 bases). Germline loops: CDR1 ENHRY, CDR2 SYGVKD. Trimming cost V 1 base and J 5 bases, with 12 bases left between them. The CDR3 has 14 residues. This chain's CDR3 is CAISEFAQRDEQYF. The CDR3 coding sequence is TGTGCCATCAGTGAGTTCGCCCAGAGGGACGAGCAGTACTTC.

The chain is built from TRBV19 and TRBJ1-4; D is perhaps TRBD1 (6 bases). CDR1 and CDR2 from the germline V gene are LNHDA and SQIVND (reference sequence). The CDR3 spans 14 residues. V lost 6 bases, J lost 8 bases, and 16 bases lay in between. CDR3 DNA: TGTGCCAGTAGCAAAACAGGGCCAGGGGAAAAACTGTTTTTT. Translating gives CASSKTGPGEKLFF.

The table lists this clone with a count of one. The chain is built from TRBV7-2 and TRBJ2-5, with D tentatively TRBD1 (5 bases). The J call may not be correct, given that the DNA end is closer to TRBJ2-7. This CDR3 contains 12 residues. From germline, CDR1 is SGHTA and CDR2 FQGNSA. The CDR3 nucleotides read TGTGCCAGCAGCTTCGACAGATACGAGCAGTACTTC. It yields the protein CASSFDRYEQYF.

The chain uses TRBV14 and TRBJ1-5, with D possibly being TRBD1 (6 bases). The CDR3 runs 13 residues. Trimming removed 0 bases at V and 6 bases at J, with 6 bases between. CDR1 is SGHDN and CDR2 is FVKESK in the germline V gene. CDR3 sequence (DNA): TGTGCCAGCAGCCAAGACAGGGGTCAGCCCCAGCATTTT. Protein product: CASSQDRGQPQHF.

The chain couples TRBV10-1 to TRBJ2-7; tentatively, D is TRBD1 (6 bases). Trimming cost V 0 bases and J 5 bases, with 17 bases left between them. CDR3 length: 16 residues. From germline, CDR1 is WNHNN and CDR2 SYGVQD (reference sequence). The CDR3 spells CASSESIFGTFDEQYF. DNA for the CDR3: TGCGCCAGCAGTGAGTCAATTTTTGGGACATTCGACGAGCAGTACTTC.

The genes are TRBV4-1 and TRBJ2-7; D perhaps matches TRBD1 (5 bases). This CDR3 has 15 residues. Germline V gene sequence: CDR1 MGHRA, CDR2 YSYEKL. Trimming removed 3 bases at V and 4 bases at J, with 16 bases between. The CDR3 DNA reads as TGCGCCAGCAGCCAGGCCCCTACAGGTGGGTACGAGCAGTACTTC. This sequence encodes CASSQAPTGGYEQYF.

V and J are TRBV6-5 and TRBJ2-5, with 9 bases that match TRBD1. The J call may be in error: the DNA end matches TRBJ2-7 better. The CDR3 totals 14 residues. Germline CDR1 is MNHEY and CDR2 is SVGAGI. CDR3 region: CASRRQGVTPEQYF. DNA for the CDR3: TGTGCCAGCAGACGACAGGGGGTAACCCCCGAGCAGTACTTC.

This clone was counted a few times. The chain has TRBV7-9 and TRBJ2-7, with D uncertain. The CDR3 has 14 residues. Germline V lookup: CDR1 SEHNR, CDR2 FQNEAQ (reference sequence). V lost 1 base and J 2 bases, leaving 9 bases between the germline ends. The CDR3 loop reads CASSLVSHPYEQYF. CDR3 in DNA: TGTGCCAGCAGCTTAGTGTCTCATCCCTACGAGCAGTACTTC.

The CDR3 nucleotides are TGTGCCAGCAGCTTAGCTGGATTAGCGGGAGGAAATATGGCACGAGGCACAGATACGCAGTATTTT. Translation: CASSLAGLAGGNMARGTDTQYF. The chain uses TRBV7-2 and TRBJ2-3; TRBD2 agrees at 10 bases. V shed 0 bases and J 1 base; nucleotides not matched to a gene: 19. Germline V gene lookup returns CDR1 SGHTA and CDR2 FQGNSA. The CDR3 has 22 residues.

The rearrangement links TRBV6-5 to TRBJ1-1; the D is unclear. Germline CDR1 and CDR2: MNHEY and SVGAGI. The V end was cut by 7 bases, the J end by 1 base, with 13 bases between. The CDR3 extends over 14 amino acids. The CDR3 nucleotides are TGTGCCAGCACCCGAGGGCAGGCGAACACTGAAGCTTTCTTT. Encoded protein: CASTRGQANTEAFF.

This chain joins TRBV2 and TRBJ1-5, with D perhaps matching TRBD1 (5 bases). This CDR3 has 14 residues. Germline CDR1 is SNHLY and CDR2 is FYNNEI. Trimming left V 3 bases short and J 7 bases short, with 13 bases between. The CDR3, as DNA: TGTGCCAGCAGTGATGGAGGGGCCGGGCAGCCCCAGCATTTT. Translated: CASSDGGAGQPQHF. Based on the CDR3 plus reference TRBV2 and TRBJ1-5, the full variable domain is EPEVTQTPSHQVTQMGQEVILRCVPISNHLYFYWYRQILGQKVEFLVSFYNNEISEKSEIFDDQFSVERPDGSNFTLKIRSTKLEDSAMYFCASSDGGAGQPQHFGDGTRLSIL.

This clone has a handful of counts. This chain joins TRBV1 and TRBJ2-1; the tabulated D call, TRBD1, remains unverified against the DNA. TRBV1 is annotated as a pseudogene. The CDR3 runs 16 residues. The CDR3 spells CTSSQATGGSYNEQFF. The CDR3 DNA sequence: TGCACCAGCAGCCAAGCGACAGGGGGCTCTTACAATGAGCAGTTCTTC.

The rearrangement joins TRBV19 to TRBJ2-5, with 9 bases identical to TRBD1. The assigned J gene may be wrong: the sequence end matches TRBJ2-7 better. This CDR3 contains 15 residues. Germline-derived CDR1 and CDR2 are LNHDA and SQIVND (reference sequence). The CDR3 coding sequence is TGTGCCAGTAGGCCCCGGGACAGGGCTAACTACGAGCAGTACTTC. It yields the protein CASRPRDRANYEQYF.

This clone has a count of ten or more. The chain links TRBV7-3 to TRBJ1-1; possible D gene TRBD1, 5 bases. The CDR3 consists of 16 residues. V lost 3 bases and J 6 bases, leaving 20 bases between the germline ends. Germline CDR1 is SGHTA and CDR2 is FQGTGA. This CDR3 reads CASSFVLGEGISEAFF. In DNA, the CDR3 is TGTGCCAGCAGCTTCGTCCTGGGGGAGGGCATCTCTGAAGCTTTCTTT.

This sequence joins TRBV18 and TRBJ1-2; no definite D call. This CDR3 has 15 amino acids. Trimming shortened V by 2 bases and J by 8 bases, and 18 bases separated the two germline ends. Germline CDR1 KGHSH, CDR2 LQKENI. For the CDR3, the DNA is TGTGCCAGCTCACCAGAAGACGACGGAGGTCAAGGCTACACCTTC. Translation: CASSPEDDGGQGYTF.

The chain has TRBV7-2 and TRBJ2-7; TRBD2 aligns across 13 bases. This CDR3 has 17 residues. V was pared by 4 bases and J by 6 bases, with 12 bases of the junction left unmatched. Germline CDR1 is SGHTA and CDR2 is FQGNSA. The CDR3 protein is CASSSRILAGGPVEQYF. For the CDR3, the DNA is TGTGCCAGCAGCTCGCGAATACTAGCGGGAGGGCCCGTCGAGCAGTACTTC.

The chain combines TRBV7-9 with TRBJ1-1; TRBD1 matches at 7 bases. V trimming: 5 bases; J trimming: 7 bases; junction bases outside the gene matches: 4. The CDR3 is 12 amino acids. In germline, CDR1 is SEHNR, CDR2 FQNEAQ (reference sequence). The DNA for the CDR3 is TGTGCCAGCAGCCGTCGACAGGGTGAAGCTTTCTTT. Translation gives CASSRRQGEAFF.

Here the CDR3 DNA reads TGTGCCAGGGGAGGGGCTAGCGGCGACAAGAAAGAGACCCAGTACTTC. Its translation is CARGGASGDKKETQYF. This chain joins TRBV2 and TRBJ2-5; 7 nucleotides line up with TRBD2. V shed 9 bases, J shed 3 bases, and the junction held 16 bases outside the gene matches. CDR3 size: 16 residues. The germline V gene encodes CDR1 SNHLY and CDR2 FYNNEI. Full variable domain (remainder filled in from reference TRBV2 and TRBJ2-5): EPEVTQTPSHQVTQMGQEVILRCVPISNHLYFYWYRQILGQKVEFLVSFYNNEISEKSEIFDDQFSVERPDGSNFTLKIRSTKLEDSAMYFCARGGASGDKKETQYFGPGTRLLVL.